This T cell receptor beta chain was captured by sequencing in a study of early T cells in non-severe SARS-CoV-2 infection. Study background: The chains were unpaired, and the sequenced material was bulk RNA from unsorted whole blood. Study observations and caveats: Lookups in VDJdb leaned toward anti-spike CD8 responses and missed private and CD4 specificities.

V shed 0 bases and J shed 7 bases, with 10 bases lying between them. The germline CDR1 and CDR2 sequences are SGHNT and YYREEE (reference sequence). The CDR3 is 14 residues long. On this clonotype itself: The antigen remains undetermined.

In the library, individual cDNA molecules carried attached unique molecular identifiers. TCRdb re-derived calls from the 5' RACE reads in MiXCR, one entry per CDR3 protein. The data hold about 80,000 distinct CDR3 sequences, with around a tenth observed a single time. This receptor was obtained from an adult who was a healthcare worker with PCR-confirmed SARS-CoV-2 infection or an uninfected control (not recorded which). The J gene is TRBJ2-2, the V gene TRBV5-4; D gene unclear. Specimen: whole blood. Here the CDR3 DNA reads TGTGCCAGCAGCTTGGGTCGGGCTGGCGGGGAGCTGTTTTTT. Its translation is CASSLGRAGGELFF.